A single sample gave rise to the 6 T cell receptor beta chains below, sequenced in a study of blood T cell repertoires in COVID-19. TCRdb keeps only in-frame clones here, not all; method: immunoSEQ multiplex PCR. Of approximately 220,000 clones in the sample, 85% to 90% are singletons; the top ten hold about 2.2%. The sequenced material came from peripheral blood. These receptors all stem from a woman aged 50 to 60 with acute or convalescent COVID-19.

The chain is built from TRBV7-2 and TRBJ1-5; D is uncertain. Germline CDR1 reads SGHTA; CDR2 reads FQGNSA. The CDR3 runs to 13 residues. V was shortened by 2 bases and J by 5 bases, with 7 bases between the two germline ends. For the CDR3, the DNA is TGTGCCAGCAGCTTATCCAGATATCAGCCCCAGCATTTT. Residues: CASSLSRYQPQHF.

The CDR3 DNA is TGTGCCAGCAGCTTCCAGGGGGCTAAAGAGACCCAGTACTTC. The encoded protein is CASSFQGAKETQYF. The rearrangement uses TRBV11-2 and TRBJ2-5, with 8 bases identical to TRBD1. CDR1 SGHAT and CDR2 FQNNGV come from the germline V gene. CDR3 length: 14 amino acids. V shed 3 bases, J shed 3 bases, and the junction held 3 bases outside the gene matches.

Only a few counts were recorded for this clone. The gene calls are TRBV3-1 (or the pseudogene TRBV3-2) and TRBJ1-2, with D hard to call. Looked up from germline, CDR1 is LGHDT and CDR2 is YNNKEL (reference sequence). The length of the CDR3 is 16 residues. Trimming removed 0 bases at V and 7 bases at J, with 18 bases between. The CDR3 sequence is CASSQDSGISEGGYTF. DNA of the CDR3: TGTGCCAGCAGCCAAGATTCGGGGATCTCGGAGGGTGGCTACACCTTC.

The V gene is TRBV19, the J gene TRBJ1-1; possibly TRBD1 for D (6 bases). Deletions cut 4 bases from V and 2 bases from J, with 14 bases between. From germline, CDR1 is LNHDA and CDR2 SQIVND (reference sequence). This CDR3 has 15 residues. In DNA, the CDR3 is TGTGCCAGTAGTACAGGGGAGGGGTATAACACTGAAGCTTTCTTT. This codes for CASSTGEGYNTEAFF.

V gene TRBV7-9 combines with J gene TRBJ1-1; D possibly corresponds to TRBD1 (5 bases). V lost 2 bases to trimming and J lost 4 bases, with 14 bases between them. Germline CDR1 and CDR2: SEHNR and FQNEAQ (reference sequence). CDR3 length: 15 residues. CDR3 in DNA: TGTGCCAGCAGCTTAATAGGAACCAGGGCCACTGAAGCTTTCTTT. This codes for CASSLIGTRATEAFF.

For the CDR3, the DNA is TGTGCCAGCCACTCCCGGGAGGCCAATCAGCCCCAGCATTTT. This translates into CASHSREANQPQHF. The V and J genes are TRBV21-1 and TRBJ1-5. TRBV21-1 is assigned pseudogene status. The CDR3 totals 14 residues.